This entry features one T cell receptor (beta chain) sequence. Its antigen remains unidentified. This CDR3 contains 15 residues. Between the trimmed V and J ends, which lost 6 bases and 3 bases, there was a span of 17 bases. The V gene's germline CDR1 is ENHRY and CDR2 SYGVKD. The data originate from a study of STAT5B mutations in CD4+ large granular lymphocyte leukemia. Overall study context: Among healthy donors, a particular HLA allele went with more CDR3 'QG' motifs. Study-level findings and limits: Compared with healthy controls (2/35), patient top clones favored TRBV06 (8/27).

The method was immunoSEQ multiplex PCR; TCRdb's version includes in-frame clones alone and lacks a portion of them. The data contain about 45,000 clones, 80% to 90% of them singletons. V usage is TRBV10-3 and J usage is TRBJ1-1, with D hard to call. Sequencing used CD4+ T cells from blood buffy coats. This clonotype was obtained from a human donor in good health. CDR3 amino acids: CAISLGSQVDTEAFF. Here the CDR3 DNA reads TGTGCCATCAGCTTGGGATCGCAGGTGGACACTGAAGCTTTCTTT.